The clone carrying this TCR beta chain was seen more than once but under ten times. Its antigen remains unidentified. Authors of the study amplified TCR beta CDR3 regions from RNA transcripts. When the TCR CDR3 underwent first-round RT-PCR, the HTBI primer set was used. TCRdb fed the multiplex PCR reads into MiXCR, producing one record per CDR3 protein. This sample yields around 600,000 distinct CDR3 sequences, of which 12% to 15% are seen a single time; over 6% belongs to the top ten. This entry comes from a study of T cells in Graves' hyperthyroidism and ophthalmopathy. Study-wide results and limits: Ophthalmopathy was identified by the model a median around 6 months ahead of onset.

The CDR3 loop spans 14 amino acids. Germline V gene data show CDR1 as SGHNT and CDR2 as YYREEE (reference sequence). Trimming cost V 0 bases and J 8 bases, with 9 bases left between them. Uncontrolled infections, other autoimmune diseases, pregnancy or lactation led to exclusion of patients. This TCR came from a woman aged 18-29 years with Graves' ophthalmopathy. Sequences were obtained from blood. This chain connects TRBV5-4 to TRBJ1-6; D uncertain. The CDR3 coding sequence is TGTGCCAGCAGCTTGGGCGGTAGGGATTCACCCCTCCACTTT. Translated, it gives CASSLGGRDSPLHF.